The source of this T cell receptor (beta chain) is a study of cytomegalovirus exposure and HLA in healthy donors. PCR primers comprised 60 Vbeta and 13 Jbeta primers. Only in-frame clones appear in the TCRdb table, and some are missing; sequencing was by immunoSEQ multiplex PCR. The ten top clones account for roughly 0.74%, within a sample of some 200,000 clones. Germline values: CDR1 LGHNA, CDR2 YNFKEQ. V gave up 0 bases and J gave up 8 bases; unmatched junction bases: 6. The length of the CDR3 is 14 residues. Remarks on this clone: The antigen is unknown.

Findings and caveats of the study: The authors later found TCR association rates varying by HLA locus, with DRB1 most and HLA-C fewest.

The V call is TRBV4-2, the J call TRBJ1-2; 7 positions agree with TRBD1. Material: PBMCs. The clonotype was recovered from a boy aged 5-17 years in good health and CMV-seronegative. CDR3 loop: CASSQEGRGSGYTF. The CDR3 DNA reads as TGTGCCAGCAGCCAAGAAGGCAGGGGGAGCGGCTACACCTTC.